This TCR beta chain was identified in a study of blood T cell dynamics during melanoma immunotherapy. Data came from immunoSEQ multiplex PCR; TCRdb stores just in-frame clones and leaves some out. The sample yields approximately 11,000 clones, 80% seen once. Time point given: week 3, after first cycle of checkpoint inhibitor. Disease control meant complete response, partial response or stable disease at 12 weeks. This CDR3 is built from 14 residues. From germline, CDR1 is MNHEY and CDR2 SVGAGI. V was pared by 6 bases and J by 4 bases, with 7 bases of the junction left unmatched. The sequence was obtained from a human donor with melanoma. J is TRBJ2-7 and V is TRBV6-5, with 9 bases fitting TRBD1. Sequencing was performed on blood, taken from a patient treated with checkpoint blockade. CDR3 in DNA: TGTGCCAGCAGCCTGGGACAGGGACCATACGAGCAGTACGTC. Its translation: CASSLGQGPYEQYV.